The clone carrying this TCR beta chain was found a few times. The antigen is undetermined. Germline CDR1 reads LNHDA; CDR2 reads SQIVND (reference sequence). The CDR3 sequence is 14 residues long. The V gene end was trimmed by 5 bases and the J gene end by 4 bases; junction bases not matched to a gene: 6. Study-wide results and limits: The larger cohort examined one V-J beta rearrangement, not whole repertoires.

Full-length variable regions came from constant-region reverse primers plus semi-nested Nested Universal Primer A PCR. TCRdb recomputed calls from the 5' RACE reads with MiXCR, one row per CDR3 protein. The sample yields about 11,000 distinct CDR3 sequences, more than 45% seen once. Sequencing was done on a sample of tumor-infiltrating naive CD4+ T cells sorted from the breast tumor. The subset: naive CD4+ T cells, CD4+CD45RA+CD25-. This chain uses TRBV19 with TRBJ1-1; 8 bases agree with TRBD1. The TCR originated in a female donor with breast cancer. The CDR3 here is CASSPGQGSTEAFF. CDR3 nucleotides: TGTGCCAGTAGTCCCGGACAGGGAAGCACTGAAGCTTTCTTT. Full variable domain (outside the CDR3, taken from reference TRBV19 and TRBJ1-1): DGGITQSPKYLFRKEGQNVTLSCEQNLNHDAMYWYRQDPGQGLRLIYYSQIVNDFQKGDIAEGYSVSREKKESFPLTVTSAQKNPTAFYLCASSPGQGSTEAFFGQGTRLTVV.